There are a few counts of the clone carrying this T cell receptor (beta chain). This sample is drawn from a study of human T cells and chemical hapten exposure. Study at large: Application of 0.01% DPC to the upper back was done by patch test, with a reading at 6 days.

Specified time point: patch test 2, 6 weeks after DPC sensitization. As for treatment: therapeutic diphenylcyclopropenone sensitization with weekly scalp DPC. Blood draws came first, before each patch test. TCRdb passed the RACE reads through MiXCR, listing each CDR3 protein once. The sample contains about 400,000 distinct CDR3 sequences, roughly 6% of which appear only once. Germline V gives CDR1 LGHDT, CDR2 YNNKEL (reference sequence). V lost 0 bases and J 3 bases, leaving 12 bases between the germline ends. The CDR3 length is 15 residues. Sequencing was performed on whole blood, taken in connection with sensitization to the hapten diphenylcyclopropenone (DPC). The receptor was derived from a woman under 30 with alopecia areata. Some clones in this sample may be carry-over from other donors' samples. The chain combines TRBV3-1 with TRBJ2-7, with D tentatively TRBD1 or TRBD2 (5 bases each). CDR3 DNA: TGTGCCAGCAGCCAAGAGTCGGGGCAGTTCTACGAGCAGTACTTC. It codes for CASSQESGQFYEQYF.